This T cell receptor (beta chain) was recovered during a study of cytomegalovirus exposure and HLA in healthy donors. Unmatched junction bases numbered 8, after V lost 3 bases and J lost 5 bases. The CDR3 has 16 residues. Germline V gene sequence: CDR1 SGHAT, CDR2 FQNNGV. Amplification used 60 Vbeta primers and 13 Jbeta primers. The repertoire was sequenced with immunoSEQ multiplex PCR; TCRdb's copy has only in-frame clones and lacks some. This table holds around 150,000 clones, 79% found once. This clone was counted only a few times. The TCR comes from a man aged 50-60 years in good health and CMV-seropositive. Sequenced material: PBMCs. V is TRBV11-2 and J is TRBJ2-7; 12 bases match TRBD2. Here the CDR3 DNA reads TGTGCCAGCAGCTTTCTCGCTAGCGGGAGGGCCGACGAGCAGTACTTC. It is translated as CASSFLASGRADEQYF.